One sample yielded the 27 T cell receptor beta chains listed below, sequenced in a study of T cell responses to AZD1222 COVID-19 vaccine. Repertoires were generated with immunoSEQ multiplex PCR, while TCRdb's copy carries only in-frame clones and drops some. The sample holds 110,000 to 150,000 clones, roughly 93% seen once. The sequencing here drew on peripheral blood, taken 28 days after the second AZD1222 dose. All receptors come from an adult who received the AZD1222 COVID-19 vaccine.

This chain connects TRBV11-2 to TRBJ1-2, with D perhaps TRBD1 (6 bases). The CDR3 spans 13 residues. Germline V gives CDR1 SGHAT, CDR2 FQNNGV. V lost 1 base and J 5 bases, leaving 8 bases between the germline ends. The CDR3 loop is CASSLAGVYGYTF. CDR3 nucleotide sequence: TGTGCCAGCAGCTTAGCAGGGGTGTATGGCTACACCTTC.

The chain employs TRBV7-9 and TRBJ1-2; 7 bases fit TRBD1. CDR1 is SEHNR, CDR2 FQNEAQ, per germline (reference sequence). This CDR3 comprises 14 residues. V lost 0 bases to trimming and J lost 5 bases; unmatched junction nucleotides: 3. CDR3 residues: CASSLAGQPYGYTF. CDR3 coding DNA: TGTGCCAGCAGCTTAGCGGGACAGCCTTATGGCTACACCTTC.

The genes are TRBV7-3 and TRBJ2-1; D might be TRBD2 (5 bases). This CDR3 has 14 amino acids. V shed 2 bases and J shed 0 bases, with 5 bases lying between them. Per the germline V gene, CDR1 is SGHTA and CDR2 is FQGTGA. CDR3 sequence reads: CASSLGGSYNEQFF. The CDR3 region has the DNA TGTGCCAGCAGCTTAGGAGGCTCCTACAATGAGCAGTTCTTC. Together with reference TRBV7-3 and TRBJ2-1, the CDR3 gives the full variable domain: GAGVSQTPSNKVTEKGKYVELRCDPISGHTALYWYRQSLGQGPEFLIYFQGTGAADDSGLPNDRFFAVRPEGSVSTLKIQRTERGDSAVYLCASSLGGSYNEQFFGPGTRLTVL.

The J gene is TRBJ1-2, the V gene TRBV24-1; no definite D call. CDR3 length: 16 amino acids. Deletions cut 1 base from V and 2 bases from J, with 13 bases between. The germline V gene encodes CDR1 KGHDR and CDR2 SFDVKD. CDR3 sequence reads: CATSDLSTRRNYGYTF. The CDR3 DNA reads as TGTGCCACCAGTGATTTAAGCACCCGGCGGAACTATGGCTACACCTTC.

This chain connects TRBV18 to TRBJ2-3; 7 bases are a match to TRBD2. Per the germline V gene, CDR1 is KGHSH and CDR2 is LQKENI. Germline trimming cut 6 bases from V and 4 bases from J; bases unmatched to any gene: 10. The CDR3 totals 15 residues. CDR3 coding DNA: TGTGCCAGCTCGCACCGTAAGCGGGAATCAGATACGCAGTATTTT. Translation: CASSHRKRESDTQYF.

V and J are TRBV7-9 and TRBJ1-5; TRBD1 matches at 10 bases. The CDR3 length is 18 residues. V shed 5 bases and J 2 bases; nucleotides not matched to a gene: 12. Germline V gene lookup returns CDR1 SEHNR and CDR2 FQNEAQ (reference sequence). CDR3 coding DNA: TGTGCCAGCAGCATGGGACAGGGGAACTTATTGGGCAATCAGCCCCAGCATTTT. It translates to CASSMGQGNLLGNQPQHF.

V is TRBV9 and J is TRBJ1-2; D might be TRBD1 (5 bases). This CDR3 comprises 14 residues. Deletions cut 0 bases from V and 8 bases from J, with 14 bases between. Germline CDR1 SGDLS, CDR2 YYNGEE. The CDR3, as DNA: TGTGCCAGCAGCGTAGGGGGGACCACGCGGGGCTACACCTTC. As protein: CASSVGGTTRGYTF.

This chain joins TRBV5-1 and TRBJ1-1; D perhaps matches TRBD1 (5 bases). V lost 0 bases and J lost 4, with 10 bases in between. This CDR3 is 14 amino acids long. The V gene's germline CDR1 is SGHRS and CDR2 YFSETQ. CDR3 loop: CASSLGRGVTEAFF. The CDR3 DNA follows: TGCGCCAGCAGCTTGGGGAGGGGTGTCACTGAAGCTTTCTTT.

This clone has more than one count but fewer than ten. This chain joins TRBV12-5 and TRBJ2-7; D gene ambiguous. Germline V CDR1 and CDR2: LGHNT, FRNRAP. Trimming cost V 1 base and J 2 bases, with 6 bases left between them. The length of the CDR3 is 13 residues. This CDR3 is CASGLDGAYEQYF. The CDR3, as DNA: TGTGCTAGTGGTTTGGACGGAGCCTACGAGCAGTACTTC.

The chain uses TRBV28 and TRBJ2-7; D may be TRBD2 (5 bases). This CDR3 region has 15 residues. Germline V CDR1 and CDR2: MDHEN, SYDVKM. Deletions cut 3 bases from V and 5 bases from J, with 17 bases between. The CDR3 DNA is TGTGCCAGCAGTTTTTTAGCGAAGATCTCGCACGAGCAGTACTTC. Protein: CASSFLAKISHEQYF.

This chain links TRBV30 with TRBJ2-6; the D is unclear. Germline values: CDR1 GTSNPN, CDR2 SVGIG (reference sequence). Between the trimmed V and J ends, which lost 7 bases and 0 bases, there was a span of 10 bases. The CDR3 totals 14 residues. CDR3: CASDPTSGANVLTF. DNA of the CDR3: TGTGCCTCGGACCCCACCTCTGGGGCCAACGTCCTGACTTTC.

Details on this clone: Other DNA sequences within the sample encode an identical CDR3. The chain joins TRBV2 to TRBJ1-2, with 7 bases identical to TRBD1. Germline trimming cut 7 bases from V and 2 bases from J; bases unmatched to any gene: 4. The CDR3 contains 13 residues. The V gene's germline CDR1 is SNHLY and CDR2 FYNNEI. The CDR3 DNA reads TGTGCCAGCACGAGGGACAGCAACTATGGCTACACCTTC. This encodes CASTRDSNYGYTF.

This chain connects TRBV2 to TRBJ1-2; D is ambiguous. The CDR3 length is 14 residues. The germline V and J ends were trimmed by 3 bases and 7 bases, with 15 bases remaining between them. Germline V gene data show CDR1 as SNHLY and CDR2 as FYNNEI. CDR3 protein: CASSDPIGIGGYTF. CDR3 DNA: TGTGCCAGCAGTGATCCCATCGGGATTGGTGGCTACACCTTC. Using reference TRBV2 and TRBJ1-2 for the parts outside the CDR3, the full variable domain is EPEVTQTPSHQVTQMGQEVILRCVPISNHLYFYWYRQILGQKVEFLVSFYNNEISEKSEIFDDQFSVERPDGSNFTLKIRSTKLEDSAMYFCASSDPIGIGGYTFGSGTRLTVV.

The rearrangement uses TRBV7-2 and TRBJ2-7; D is uncertain. The CDR3 spans 11 residues. Trimming removed 4 bases at V and 3 bases at J, with 4 bases between. Germline V gene data show CDR1 as SGHTA and CDR2 as FQGNSA. CDR3 DNA: TGTGCCAGCAGCTCCCTCTACGAGCAGTACTTC. Its protein is CASSSLYEQYF.

The chain joins TRBV11-3 to TRBJ2-1; a weak D match, TRBD2 (5 bases). The germline V gene encodes CDR1 SGHNT and CDR2 YENEEA. V was pared by 3 bases and J by 2 bases, with 8 bases between. The CDR3 sequence is 14 residues long. CDR3 sequence (DNA): TGTGCCAGCAGCTTGAGGGCAGCCTACAATGAGCAGTTCTTC. As protein: CASSLRAAYNEQFF.

Here the CDR3 DNA reads TGTGCCAGCAGCGTAGGCAGGGGGCACACCGGGGAGCTGTTTTTT. Protein product: CASSVGRGHTGELFF. The chain is built from TRBV9 and TRBJ2-2, with TRBD1 identical over 8 bases. The CDR3 extends over 15 amino acids. V dropped 0 bases and J dropped 3; count of bases not matched to a gene: 1. From germline, CDR1 is SGDLS and CDR2 YYNGEE.

The chain links TRBV7-3 to TRBJ2-1, with 11 bases aligning to TRBD2. CDR3 size: 17 residues. The V gene end was trimmed by 2 bases and the J gene end by 0 bases; junction bases not matched to a gene: 3. Germline assignment: CDR1 SGHTA and CDR2 FQGTGA. CDR3 protein: CASSLPGLAVSYNEQFF. CDR3 DNA sequence: TGTGCCAGCAGCTTACCGGGACTAGCGGTCTCCTACAATGAGCAGTTCTTC.

The V gene is TRBV2, the J gene TRBJ2-7; 8 positions agree with TRBD2. Germline values: CDR1 SNHLY, CDR2 FYNNEI. This CDR3 comprises 14 residues. J lost 0 bases, V lost 4 bases, and 2 bases had no gene match. CDR3 amino acids: CASSGTSLSYEQYF. The DNA of the CDR3 is TGTGCCAGCAGTGGGACTAGCCTCTCCTACGAGCAGTACTTC.

This sequence joins TRBV20-1 and TRBJ1-2, with D maybe TRBD1 (5 bases). The V and J ends lost 3 bases and 4 bases respectively, with 15 bases between them. The CDR3 runs to 14 residues. CDR1 DFQATT and CDR2 SNEGSKA come from the germline V gene (reference sequence). In DNA form, the CDR3 reads TGCAGTGCTAGTGCCAGGGCCGGGTCCTATGGCTACACCTTC. Translating it yields CSASARAGSYGYTF.

V and J are TRBV7-9 and TRBJ2-7; 10 bases fit TRBD2. The CDR3 extends over 14 amino acids. V trimming: 5 bases; J trimming: 5 bases; junction bases outside the gene matches: 6. The V gene's germline CDR1 is SEHNR and CDR2 FQNEAQ (reference sequence). This chain's CDR3 is CASSASGGAHEQYF. The CDR3 DNA reads as TGTGCCAGCAGCGCCAGCGGGGGGGCCCACGAGCAGTACTTC.

The rearrangement links TRBV19 to TRBJ1-1; TRBD1 is a possible D gene (6 bases). Trimming shortened V by 7 bases and J by 0 bases, and 18 bases separated the two germline ends. Germline V gene sequence: CDR1 LNHDA, CDR2 SQIVND (reference sequence). The CDR3 length is 16 residues. The CDR3 loop reads CASTRGLFTMNTEAFF. The CDR3 nucleotides read TGTGCCAGTACCAGGGGCCTTTTTACCATGAACACTGAAGCTTTCTTT.

The chain joins TRBV10-3 to TRBJ2-2; D gene unclear. The V and J ends lost 3 bases and 1 base respectively, with 3 bases between them. CDR3 length: 13 amino acids. Germline assignment: CDR1 ENHRY and CDR2 SYGVKD. Here the CDR3 DNA reads TGTGCCATCAGTGAATTGAACACCGGGGAGCTGTTTTTT. Protein: CAISELNTGELFF.

The V call is TRBV5-1, the J call TRBJ2-5, with TRBD2 matching 15 bases. The CDR3 is 15 residues long. The junction had 1 base not matched to a gene; V was cut back by 3 bases and J by 4 bases. In germline, CDR1 is SGHRS, CDR2 YFSETQ. The CDR3 spells CASSSGLAGGETQYF. CDR3 in DNA: TGCGCCAGCAGCTCGGGACTAGCGGGAGGAGAGACCCAGTACTTC.

The gene calls are TRBV12-5 and TRBJ2-4; possibly TRBD2 for D (5 bases). The CDR3 is 13 amino acids. Germline V gene data show CDR1 as LGHNT and CDR2 as FRNRAP. The germline V and J ends were trimmed by 3 bases and 8 bases, with 11 bases remaining between them. The chain's CDR3 is CASGFRGQDIQYF. The CDR3, as DNA: TGTGCTAGTGGTTTTCGGGGTCAGGACATTCAGTACTTC.

The chain has TRBV28 and TRBJ2-5; 10 positions agree with TRBD1. The V gene end was trimmed by 3 bases and the J gene end by 4 bases; junction bases not matched to a gene: 2. Germline assignment: CDR1 MDHEN and CDR2 SYDVKM. This CDR3 comprises 14 residues. The CDR3 is CASSLGQGRETQYF. DNA for the CDR3: TGTGCCAGCAGTTTGGGACAGGGGAGAGAGACCCAGTACTTC.

The rearrangement joins TRBV21-1 to TRBJ1-5. TRBV21-1 counts as a pseudogene. CDR3 length: 17 amino acids. Here the CDR3 reads CASSKDRREPGNQPQHF. CDR3 DNA sequence: TGTGCCAGCAGCAAAGATCGGAGGGAACCGGGAAATCAGCCCCAGCATTTT.

This chain links TRBV6-5 with TRBJ1-2; 7 nucleotides line up with TRBD1. Looked up from germline, CDR1 is MNHEY and CDR2 is SVGAGI. The CDR3 length is 14 residues. J gave up 2 bases and V 5 bases, and 5 bases lay outside the gene matches. The CDR3 protein is CASSKTGSNYGYTF. The CDR3 bases are TGTGCCAGCAGTAAGACAGGGTCGAACTATGGCTACACCTTC.